This TCR beta chain was sequenced for a study of shared clonotypes between healthy human individuals. Looking at the study overall: Plates per donor: three CD4 naive, three CD4 memory, two CD8 naive, one CD8 memory.

TCRdb's copy holds only in-frame clones and misses some; the assay was immunoSEQ multiplex PCR. The data show some 1,900,000 clones, with roughly 94% seen just once and more than 0.95% held by the top ten. Naive CD8 cells comprised CD45RO-negative, CCR7-positively selected cells, excluding terminally differentiated effector memory CD45RA+ cells. Germline V gene data show CDR1 as LGHNA and CDR2 as YSLEER. The length of the CDR3 is 14 residues. Trimming at V came to 9 bases and at J to 2 bases, leaving 7 bases not matched to a gene. Sequencing was done on a sample of naive CD8+ T cells sorted from blood. The TCR originated in a young man in good health. The chain couples TRBV4-3 to TRBJ2-7; TRBD1 matches at 10 bases. Written as DNA, the CDR3 is TGCGCCAGTAAGGCCGGGACAGGGGCCTACGAGCAGTACTTC. Its translation: CASKAGTGAYEQYF.